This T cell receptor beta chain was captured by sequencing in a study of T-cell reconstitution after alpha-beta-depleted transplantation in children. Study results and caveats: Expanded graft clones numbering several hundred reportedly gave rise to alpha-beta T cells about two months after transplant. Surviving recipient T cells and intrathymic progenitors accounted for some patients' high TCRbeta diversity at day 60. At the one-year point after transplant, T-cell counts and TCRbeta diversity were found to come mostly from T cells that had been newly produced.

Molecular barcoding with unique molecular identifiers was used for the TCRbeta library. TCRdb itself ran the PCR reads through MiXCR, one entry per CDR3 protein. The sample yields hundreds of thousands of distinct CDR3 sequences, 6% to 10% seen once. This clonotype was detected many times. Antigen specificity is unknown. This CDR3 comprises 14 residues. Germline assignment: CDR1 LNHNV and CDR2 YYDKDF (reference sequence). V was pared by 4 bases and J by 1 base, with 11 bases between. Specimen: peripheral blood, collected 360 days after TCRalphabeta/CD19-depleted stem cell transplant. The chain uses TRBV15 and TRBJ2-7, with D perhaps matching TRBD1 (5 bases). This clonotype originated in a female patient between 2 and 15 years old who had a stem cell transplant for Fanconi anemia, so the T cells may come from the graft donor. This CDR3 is CATSISTGSYEQYF. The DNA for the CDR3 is TGTGCCACCAGCATATCAACAGGTTCCTACGAGCAGTACTTC.